The table lists the clone carrying this TCR beta chain with a few counts. This specimen comes from a study of T-cell memory formation after mild COVID-19. The germline V gene encodes CDR1 SQVTM and CDR2 ANQGSEA. The ends were cut back, 6 bases at V and 8 bases at J, with 11 bases in the middle. This CDR3 has 12 amino acids. A single record per CDR3 protein comes from TCRdb applying MiXCR to the 5' RACE reads. The sample holds 150,000 to 200,000 distinct CDR3 sequences, around 10% seen once. This sequence originates from a man aged 18 to 29 who had mild COVID-19 (a few samples of this study predate the infection). Cell type and time point are not known. The V gene is TRBV29-1, the J gene TRBJ1-6; no firm D call. Sequenced material: PBMCs or a T cell subset sorted from them (not recorded which). CDR3 nucleotide sequence: TGCAGCGTCAGGTCCGGGGATTCACCCCTCCACTTT. Translated, it gives CSVRSGDSPLHF.